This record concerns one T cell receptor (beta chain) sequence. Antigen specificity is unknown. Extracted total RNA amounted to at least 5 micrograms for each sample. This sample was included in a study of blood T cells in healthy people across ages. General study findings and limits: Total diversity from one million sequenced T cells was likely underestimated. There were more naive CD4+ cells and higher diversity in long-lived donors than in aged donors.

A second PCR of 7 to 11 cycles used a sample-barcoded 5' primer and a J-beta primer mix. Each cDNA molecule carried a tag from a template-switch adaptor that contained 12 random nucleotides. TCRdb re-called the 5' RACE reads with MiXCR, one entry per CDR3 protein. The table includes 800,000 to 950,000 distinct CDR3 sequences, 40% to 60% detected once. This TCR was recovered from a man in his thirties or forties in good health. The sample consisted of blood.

This CDR3 is CASSWGTGRSGNTIYF. CDR3 in DNA: TGTGCCAGCAGCTGGGGGACAGGCCGCTCTGGAAACACCATATATTTT. J is TRBJ1-3 and V is TRBV7-8, with 8 bases fitting TRBD1. With V trimmed by 4 bases and J by 0 bases, 5 bases remained unmatched. Germline V gene data show CDR1 as SGHVS and CDR2 as FQNEAQ. The CDR3 sequence is 16 residues long. Full variable domain (rest looked up from reference TRBV7-8 and TRBJ1-3): GAGVSQSPRYKVAKRGQDVALRCDPISGHVSLFWYQQALGQGPEFLTYFQNEAQLDKSGLPSDRFFAERPEGSVSTLKIQRTQQEDSAVYLCASSWGTGRSGNTIYFGEGSWLTVV.